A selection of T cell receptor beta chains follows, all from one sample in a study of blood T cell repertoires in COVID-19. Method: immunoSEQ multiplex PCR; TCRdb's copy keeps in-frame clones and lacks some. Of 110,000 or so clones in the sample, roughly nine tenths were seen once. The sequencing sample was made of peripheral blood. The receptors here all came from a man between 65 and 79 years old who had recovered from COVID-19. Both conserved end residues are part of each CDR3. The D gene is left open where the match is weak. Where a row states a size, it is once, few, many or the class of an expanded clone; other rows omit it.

cdr3_nt: TGTGCCAGCAGCGCACTAGTCTCCTACGAGCAGTACTTC
cdr3_aa: CASSALVSYEQYF
clone_size: few
v_call: TRBV27
j_call: TRBJ2-7
d_call: NA

cdr3_nt: TGCGCCAGCAGCTTGGGGACAGGGGTTCCCGGGGAGCTGTTTTTT
cdr3_aa: CASSLGTGVPGELFF
clone_size: NA
v_call: TRBV5-1
j_call: TRBJ2-2
d_call: TRBD1

cdr3_nt: TGTGCCAGCAGCGTAGGAGTAGCGGGAGGGCGCGAGCAGTACTTC
cdr3_aa: CASSVGVAGGREQYF
clone_size: NA
v_call: TRBV9
j_call: TRBJ2-7
d_call: TRBD2

cdr3_nt: TGTGCCAGCAGCCAATTAATACACAGCTCCTACAATGAGCAGTTCTTC
cdr3_aa: CASSQLIHSSYNEQFF
clone_size: NA
v_call: TRBV16
j_call: TRBJ2-1
d_call: NA

cdr3_nt: TGCGCCAGCGCCCTTCTTACAGGGGCTCTCCCCGATACGCAGTATTTT
cdr3_aa: CASALLTGALPDTQYF
clone_size: NA
v_call: TRBV5-1
j_call: TRBJ2-3
d_call: TRBD1

cdr3_nt: TGTGCCAGCAGCTGGGGGGACAGGAGGAATGAAAAACTGTTTTTT
cdr3_aa: CASSWGDRRNEKLFF
clone_size: NA
v_call: TRBV7-9
j_call: TRBJ1-4
d_call: TRBD1

cdr3_nt: TGTGCCAGCAGTACAGACCTGAACACTGAAGCTTTCTTT
cdr3_aa: CASSTDLNTEAFF
clone_size: NA
v_call: TRBV2
j_call: TRBJ1-1
d_call: NA

cdr3_nt: TGCGCCAGCAGCCAAGATGGGGACTTCTACAATGAGCAGTTCTTC
cdr3_aa: CASSQDGDFYNEQFF
clone_size: NA
v_call: TRBV4-1
j_call: TRBJ2-1
d_call: NA

cdr3_nt: TGTGCCAGCAGTTACCTGAGAGGAGCTAACTATGGCTACACCTTC
cdr3_aa: CASSYLRGANYGYTF
clone_size: NA
v_call: TRBV6-5
j_call: TRBJ1-2
d_call: NA

cdr3_nt: TGCGCCAGCAGCTTAGTAGCGGGAGTCTGGACCGGGGAGCTGTTTTTT
cdr3_aa: CASSLVAGVWTGELFF
clone_size: NA
v_call: TRBV5-1
j_call: TRBJ2-2
d_call: TRBD2

cdr3_nt: TGTGCCAGCAGTAAAGAGGTCCTCTATGGCTACACCTTC
cdr3_aa: CASSKEVLYGYTF
clone_size: NA
v_call: TRBV7-9
j_call: TRBJ1-2
d_call: NA

cdr3_nt: TGCGCCAGCAGGGGCCAGGGCGCCCCCGGGGAGCTGTTTTTT
cdr3_aa: CASRGQGAPGELFF
clone_size: once
v_call: TRBV5-1
j_call: TRBJ2-2
d_call: NA

cdr3_nt: TGCGCCAGCAGCGTAGGACTAGCGGGAGGGCCCGGTTCCTACGAGCAGTACTTC
cdr3_aa: CASSVGLAGGPGSYEQYF
clone_size: NA
v_call: TRBV5-1
j_call: TRBJ2-7
d_call: TRBD2

cdr3_nt: TGTGCCAGCAGCCTTACTAGCGGAAGCACAGATACGCAGTATTTT
cdr3_aa: CASSLTSGSTDTQYF
clone_size: NA
v_call: TRBV7-9
j_call: TRBJ2-3
d_call: TRBD2

cdr3_nt: TGTGCCAGCAGTTTATTGCAGGGGGCTTACACCTACGAGCAGTACTTC
cdr3_aa: CASSLLQGAYTYEQYF
clone_size: few
v_call: TRBV27
j_call: TRBJ2-7
d_call: TRBD1

cdr3_nt: TGTGCCAGCAGTAGTGGGACAGGTTATTTGAACACTGAAGCTTTCTTT
cdr3_aa: CASSSGTGYLNTEAFF
clone_size: NA
v_call: TRBV28
j_call: TRBJ1-1
d_call: TRBD1

cdr3_nt: TGTGCCAGCACCGTGTCATGGACAGGGATCACTGAAGCTTTCTTT
cdr3_aa: CASTVSWTGITEAFF
clone_size: few
v_call: TRBV6-5
j_call: TRBJ1-1
d_call: TRBD1

cdr3_nt: TGTGCCAGCAGTGTCGGCGGTGGAGGGTCCTATGGCTACACCTTC
cdr3_aa: CASSVGGGGSYGYTF
clone_size: NA
v_call: TRBV2
j_call: TRBJ1-2
d_call: NA

cdr3_nt: TGTGCCAGCAGTTACTTTCAAATCTCTGGGGCCAACGTCCTGACTTTC
cdr3_aa: CASSYFQISGANVLTF
clone_size: NA
v_call: TRBV6-2/TRBV6-3
j_call: TRBJ2-6
d_call: NA

cdr3_nt: TGCAGCACGAGGGGGACTGAAGCTTTCTTT
cdr3_aa: CSTRGTEAFF
clone_size: NA
v_call: TRBV29-1
j_call: TRBJ1-1
d_call: NA

cdr3_nt: TGTGCCAGTAACCCGGACAGGTTGAATGAAAAACTGTTTTTT
cdr3_aa: CASNPDRLNEKLFF
clone_size: NA
v_call: TRBV19
j_call: TRBJ1-4
d_call: TRBD1

cdr3_nt: TGTGCCAGCACGGGGGGGGCTAACTATGGCTACACCTTC
cdr3_aa: CASTGGANYGYTF
clone_size: NA
v_call: TRBV2
j_call: TRBJ1-2
d_call: NA

cdr3_nt: TGTGCCAGCACCCGGACTAGGACCACTAGCTCCTACAATGAGCAGTTCTTC
cdr3_aa: CASTRTRTTSSYNEQFF
clone_size: NA
v_call: TRBV5-4
j_call: TRBJ2-1
d_call: TRBD2

cdr3_nt: TGTGCCAGCAGCCACTTCGGGGAGACCTATGGCTACACCTTC
cdr3_aa: CASSHFGETYGYTF
clone_size: NA
v_call: TRBV3-1/TRBV3-2
j_call: TRBJ1-2
d_call: NA

cdr3_nt: TGTGCCAGCAGCTCGTACGGGTCCGCGAACACCGGGGAGCTGTTTTTT
cdr3_aa: CASSSYGSANTGELFF
clone_size: once
v_call: TRBV7-2
j_call: TRBJ2-2
d_call: NA

cdr3_nt: TGTGCCAGCAGCTTGATAAGCGGGGACTACAATGAGCAGTTCTTC
cdr3_aa: CASSLISGDYNEQFF
clone_size: NA
v_call: TRBV7-3
j_call: TRBJ2-1
d_call: TRBD2

cdr3_nt: TGCGCCAGCTCGAGCGGGGGGGCCGGTGAGACCCAGTACTTC
cdr3_aa: CASSSGGAGETQYF
clone_size: NA
v_call: TRBV5-1
j_call: TRBJ2-5
d_call: TRBD2

cdr3_nt: TGTGCCAGCAGCTTTGGGAGGGGGTCCTACGAGCAGTACTTC
cdr3_aa: CASSFGRGSYEQYF
clone_size: NA
v_call: TRBV5-6
j_call: TRBJ2-7
d_call: NA

cdr3_nt: TGTGCCATCAGAGAAACAGGACAGGCCTACGAGCAGTACTTC
cdr3_aa: CAIRETGQAYEQYF
clone_size: NA
v_call: TRBV10-3
j_call: TRBJ2-7
d_call: TRBD1

cdr3_nt: TGTGCCAGCAGTTTGACAGCTAACTATGGCTACACCTTC
cdr3_aa: CASSLTANYGYTF
clone_size: NA
v_call: TRBV28
j_call: TRBJ1-2
d_call: NA

cdr3_nt: TGTGCCAGCAGCCCTGGGACTAGCTACGATACGCAGTATTTT
cdr3_aa: CASSPGTSYDTQYF
clone_size: NA
v_call: TRBV7-2
j_call: TRBJ2-3
d_call: TRBD2

cdr3_nt: TGTGCCACCAGTGATGGGACTAGCGGGAGGGCCAGGGGCGAGCAGTACTTC
cdr3_aa: CATSDGTSGRARGEQYF
clone_size: NA
v_call: TRBV24-1
j_call: TRBJ2-7
d_call: TRBD2

cdr3_nt: TGCGCCAGCAGCGGTGTACTAGCGGCCTCCCTAAGTACTGAGCAGTTCTTC
cdr3_aa: CASSGVLAASLSTEQFF
clone_size: NA
v_call: TRBV5-1
j_call: TRBJ2-1
d_call: TRBD2

cdr3_nt: TGTGCCAGCAGTTTCCTGACAGGGGACAATGAGCAGTTCTTC
cdr3_aa: CASSFLTGDNEQFF
clone_size: NA
v_call: TRBV27
j_call: TRBJ2-1
d_call: TRBD1

cdr3_nt: TGTGCCAGCAGCTTTTCCCGGGGTAGTGGGGCCAACGTCCTGACTTTC
cdr3_aa: CASSFSRGSGANVLTF
clone_size: NA
v_call: TRBV5-4
j_call: TRBJ2-6
d_call: NA

cdr3_nt: TGCGCCAGCAGCTGGAAGACAGGGGCGGACACTGAAGCTTTCTTT
cdr3_aa: CASSWKTGADTEAFF
clone_size: NA
v_call: TRBV5-1
j_call: TRBJ1-1
d_call: TRBD1

cdr3_nt: TGTGCCAGCAGCCCCGCGGGGGGGAATCAGCCCCAGCATTTT
cdr3_aa: CASSPAGGNQPQHF
clone_size: once
v_call: TRBV5-5
j_call: TRBJ1-5
d_call: NA

cdr3_nt: TGTGCCAGCAGGGACGGGAGATCCTACGAGCAGTACTTC
cdr3_aa: CASRDGRSYEQYF
clone_size: NA
v_call: TRBV2
j_call: TRBJ2-7
d_call: NA

cdr3_nt: TGTGCCAGCAGTTTAGGGGGGACAACTAATGAAAAACTGTTTTTT
cdr3_aa: CASSLGGTTNEKLFF
clone_size: NA
v_call: TRBV28
j_call: TRBJ1-4
d_call: NA

cdr3_nt: TGTGCCAGCAGTTTACTAGCGGACTACGAGCAGTACTTC
cdr3_aa: CASSLLADYEQYF
clone_size: NA
v_call: TRBV28
j_call: TRBJ2-7
d_call: TRBD2

cdr3_nt: TGTGCCAGCAGCTTAACGGGAGACGGCACCGGGGAGCTGTTTTTT
cdr3_aa: CASSLTGDGTGELFF
clone_size: NA
v_call: TRBV7-3
j_call: TRBJ2-2
d_call: NA

cdr3_nt: TGCAGTGCTCGGCGACGGGGTGGCTACACCTTC
cdr3_aa: CSARRRGGYTF
clone_size: NA
v_call: TRBV20-1
j_call: TRBJ1-2
d_call: NA

cdr3_nt: TGCAGTGCTCACAGGGAGGGTACGCAGTATTTT
cdr3_aa: CSAHREGTQYF
clone_size: NA
v_call: TRBV20-1
j_call: TRBJ2-3
d_call: NA

cdr3_nt: TGTGCCAGCAGCTTCTGGACAGGCCCACCCTACAATGAGCAGTTCTTC
cdr3_aa: CASSFWTGPPYNEQFF
clone_size: NA
v_call: TRBV7-9
j_call: TRBJ2-1
d_call: TRBD1

cdr3_nt: TGCGCCAGCAGCGGGAGGTGGACAGATACGCAGTATTTT
cdr3_aa: CASSGRWTDTQYF
clone_size: once
v_call: TRBV4-1
j_call: TRBJ2-3
d_call: NA

cdr3_nt: TGTGCCAGCAGTGAACAGGGGGTCAACGAGCAGTACTTC
cdr3_aa: CASSEQGVNEQYF
clone_size: NA
v_call: TRBV12-3/TRBV12-4
j_call: TRBJ2-7
d_call: TRBD1

cdr3_nt: TGCGCCAGCAGCTTGGAGGACCCGGGGGAGACCCAGTACTTC
cdr3_aa: CASSLEDPGETQYF
clone_size: once
v_call: TRBV5-1
j_call: TRBJ2-5
d_call: NA

cdr3_nt: TGTGCCAGCAGTTCCGGGACAGGAGCTTATGGCTACACCTTC
cdr3_aa: CASSSGTGAYGYTF
clone_size: NA
v_call: TRBV27
j_call: TRBJ1-2
d_call: TRBD1

cdr3_nt: TGCGCCAGCAGCTTACGGGTCACCGGGGAGCTGTTTTTT
cdr3_aa: CASSLRVTGELFF
clone_size: NA
v_call: TRBV5-1
j_call: TRBJ2-2
d_call: NA

cdr3_nt: TGTGCCAGTAGTGGGACAATAACTAATGAAAAACTGTTTTTT
cdr3_aa: CASSGTITNEKLFF
clone_size: NA
v_call: TRBV19
j_call: TRBJ1-4
d_call: NA

cdr3_nt: TGTGCCAGCAGCCCTTCCGGGACAGGGTTTAACTATGGCTACACCTTC
cdr3_aa: CASSPSGTGFNYGYTF
clone_size: once
v_call: TRBV6-6
j_call: TRBJ1-2
d_call: TRBD1

cdr3_nt: TGTGCCAGTAGTATAGATCGATTAGCGGGGACTCCCGGGTATTTT
cdr3_aa: CASSIDRLAGTPGYF
clone_size: NA
v_call: TRBV19
j_call: TRBJ2-3
d_call: TRBD2

cdr3_nt: TGCGCCAGCAGCTCCGGACAGGGCATTCAAGAGACCCAGTACTTC
cdr3_aa: CASSSGQGIQETQYF
clone_size: NA
v_call: TRBV5-1
j_call: TRBJ2-5
d_call: TRBD1

cdr3_nt: TGCAGCGTTGATCTAGCGGGAGACCACGAGCAGTACTTC
cdr3_aa: CSVDLAGDHEQYF
clone_size: NA
v_call: TRBV29-1
j_call: TRBJ2-7
d_call: TRBD2

cdr3_nt: TGTGCCAGCAGCTTAGCACAGGCCGGTGAGCAGTTCTTC
cdr3_aa: CASSLAQAGEQFF
clone_size: NA
v_call: TRBV7-2
j_call: TRBJ2-1
d_call: NA

cdr3_nt: TGCGCCAGCACCAGTACCGGGAGGACTAATGAAAAACTGTTTTTT
cdr3_aa: CASTSTGRTNEKLFF
clone_size: NA
v_call: TRBV5-1
j_call: TRBJ1-4
d_call: NA

cdr3_nt: TGCGCCAGCAGTTCCCCGGGACAGGGGGCGGAGGACACTGAAGCTTTCTTT
cdr3_aa: CASSSPGQGAEDTEAFF
clone_size: NA
v_call: TRBV5-1
j_call: TRBJ1-1
d_call: TRBD1

cdr3_nt: TGTGCCAGCAGCTCCAGCTACGAGCAGTACTTC
cdr3_aa: CASSSSYEQYF
clone_size: few
v_call: TRBV3-1/TRBV3-2
j_call: TRBJ2-7
d_call: NA

cdr3_nt: TGTGCCAGCAGACAGGGTTTGTACACTGAAGCTTTCTTT
cdr3_aa: CASRQGLYTEAFF
clone_size: once
v_call: TRBV5-5
j_call: TRBJ1-1
d_call: NA

cdr3_nt: TGTGCCAGCAGCTCATTGCTCCACAATACGCAGTATTTT
cdr3_aa: CASSSLLHNTQYF
clone_size: NA
v_call: TRBV7-9
j_call: TRBJ2-3
d_call: NA